The T cell receptor (beta chain) under discussion was sequenced for a study of CD8 T cells in ankylosing spondylitis. The study's findings and limits: CD8+ by phenotype, disease-linked clones were relatively rare in peripheral blood. What appeared characteristic of ankylosing spondylitis blood was a TCR beta motif of 7 or 8 highly homologous variants.

Quantitative 5'-RACE was performed with molecular barcodes, and it yielded the TCR beta libraries. One entry per CDR3 protein, called by TCRdb with MiXCR from the 5' RACE reads. The sample consists of a few hundred thousand distinct CDR3 sequences, about 13% of them appearing once. Concerning this clonotype itself: As yet, its antigen is unknown.

The CDR3 has 9 amino acids. Germline V gene data show CDR1 as DFQATT and CDR2 as SNEGSKA (reference sequence). Trimming left V 2 bases short and J 6 bases short, with 1 base between. The source is a male donor with ankylosing spondylitis. The chain employs TRBV20-1 and TRBJ1-1; D is unresolved. Sequencing was done on a sample of blood, either unsorted or a sorted T cell fraction (not recorded which). CDR3 nucleotides: TGCAGTGCTAGACCTGAAGCTTTCTTT. This sequence encodes CSARPEAFF.